The source of this T cell receptor beta chain is a study of a mutant IDH1 vaccine in newly diagnosed glioma (dated by TCRdb to the early 2020s). In the study overall: Across visits V03 through V10, patients got a total of eight vaccinations, given in weeks 1, 3, 5, 7, 11, 15, 19 and 23. Vaccination started 4-6 weeks after radiotherapy alone, or was given together with temozolomide cycles in the groups whose treatment included chemotherapy. Before enrollment, most patients had been given radiochemotherapy with temozolomide as standard therapy, while the rest had received either radiotherapy alone or temozolomide alone. Peripheral blood was drawn at six visits: V03 (baseline), V05, V07, V10, V12 and V13. Longitudinal TCRB deep sequencing was done for fewer than 30 treated patients, wherever samples were available for exploratory analyses. Of the approximately 34 patients who were treated, about 62% were male and roughly 38% were female, and the mean age was about 40 years. Summary of the overall study and its limitations: PBMC samples for TCRB deep sequencing were selected based on availability. Immune responses induced by the vaccine were seen in over 90% of patients across multiple MHC alleles. Changes in the top peripheral T cell clonotypes picked up by TCRB sequencing did not appear to be linked to pseudoprogression. The authors noted that analyses of patient blood samples could not be reproduced because of sample limitations.

Remarks on this clone: Its target antigen remains unknown. Qualities for individual bases were not recorded, and no much larger clone is one base off.

Library prep was done by the immunoSEQ multiplex PCR assay. Following the manufacturer's protocol, the hsTCRB Kit was used to amplify rearranged TCR beta chain sequences. An Illumina MiSeq was used to sequence the TCRB libraries. In the original analysis: The kit vendor's proprietary platform handled demultiplexing, trimming and gene mapping. In TCRdb, the immuneACCESS table is reduced to in-frame sequences with V and J assigned. These tables do not hold every clone; where another copy was compared, an unresolved V gene accounts for under half, and the others remain unexplained. D and trimming were read from the DNA, whereas the V and J calls and clone size are those reported in that table. The sample profile shows 30,000 to 45,000 clones; 75% to 80% of them were found once. The top ten clonotypes cover approximately 5.7% of the sample. Interpreted using the paper, the time point label stands for: week 5, during vaccination. A 20-mer mutant IDH1 peptide at 300 micrograms in Montanide made up each vaccine dose, which was injected subcutaneously together with topical imiquimod. Newly diagnosed WHO grade 3 or 4 IDH1-mutant astrocytomas showing loss of nuclear ATRX were present in the donors. The samples were drawn from NOA16, a multicentre, single-arm, open-label phase I trial in Germany that tested a mutant IDH1 peptide vaccine in humans for the first time. Genomic DNA for TCRB sequencing was isolated from EDTA blood with the DNeasy Blood and Tissue Kit.

Sample: PBMCs, taken from a glioma patient whose treatment included an IDH1 peptide vaccine. This TCR derives from a man aged 40-49 years with glioma.

The bases read TGTGCCAGCATTTATAGTTGGGCCGGTAACCCCTGCGAGCAGTACTTC. This sequence encodes CASIYSWAGNPCEQYF. The chain was built from TRBV6-4 and TRBJ2-7, with no confidently assigned D gene. CDR1 MRHNA and CDR2 SNTAGT are derived from the germline V gene. The CDR3, cysteine through phenylalanine, is 16 amino acids long. Only CDR3 DNA is held: 48 bases, read in frame from base 1. Trimming removed 7 bases from V and 6 bases from J, leaving 25 bases between the germline ends.